This T cell receptor (beta chain) was sequenced in a study of identical twins. General study findings and limits: Some out-of-frame alpha sequences were shared by twins, and these showed excess low generation probability.

Germline V lookup: CDR1 MGHRA, CDR2 YSYEKL. The CDR3 contains 16 residues. Losses at the gene ends were 5 bases for V and 1 base for J; bases not matched to a gene: 9. A remark on this clonotype: Its antigen is unidentified.

A universal primer site was added by template switching, and unique molecular identifiers were carried by the cDNA. TCRdb recomputed calls from the 5' RACE reads with MiXCR, one row per CDR3 protein. The sample lists about 660,000 distinct CDR3 sequences, 8.6% occurring once. This same sample was also taken into another study, of yellow fever vaccine responses in identical twins. According to that study: The T cell response to vaccination in identical twins was reportedly partly convergent and partly personalized.

The V call is TRBV4-1, the J call TRBJ2-7, with 9 bases aligning to TRBD1. The receptor comes from a woman aged 18-29 years in good health. The source material was PBMCs. The CDR3 nucleotides are TGCGCCAGCAGCGAAATCGGGACAGGGTATTCCTACGAGCAGTACTTC. Its translation: CASSEIGTGYSYEQYF.